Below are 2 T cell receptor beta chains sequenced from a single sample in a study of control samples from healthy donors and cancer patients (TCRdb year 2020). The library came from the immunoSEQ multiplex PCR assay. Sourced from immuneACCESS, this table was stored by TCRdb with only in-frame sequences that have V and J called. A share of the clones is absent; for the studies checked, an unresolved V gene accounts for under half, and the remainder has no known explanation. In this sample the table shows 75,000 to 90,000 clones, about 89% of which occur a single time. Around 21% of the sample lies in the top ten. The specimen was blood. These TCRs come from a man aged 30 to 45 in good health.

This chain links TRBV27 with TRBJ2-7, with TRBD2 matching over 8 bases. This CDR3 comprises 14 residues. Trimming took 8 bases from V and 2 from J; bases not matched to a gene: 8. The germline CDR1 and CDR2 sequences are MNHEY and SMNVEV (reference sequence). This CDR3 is CASLKAGVPYEQYF. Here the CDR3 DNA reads TGTGCCAGCCTTAAAGCGGGGGTTCCCTACGAGCAGTACTTC.

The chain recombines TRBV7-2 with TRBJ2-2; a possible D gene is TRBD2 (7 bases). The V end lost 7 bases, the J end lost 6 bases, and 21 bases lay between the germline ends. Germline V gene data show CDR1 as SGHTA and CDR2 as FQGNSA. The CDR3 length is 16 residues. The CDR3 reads CASTLVGGPLSGELFF. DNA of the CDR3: TGTGCCAGCACCCTGGTGGGGGGGCCCCTCTCCGGGGAGCTGTTTTTT.